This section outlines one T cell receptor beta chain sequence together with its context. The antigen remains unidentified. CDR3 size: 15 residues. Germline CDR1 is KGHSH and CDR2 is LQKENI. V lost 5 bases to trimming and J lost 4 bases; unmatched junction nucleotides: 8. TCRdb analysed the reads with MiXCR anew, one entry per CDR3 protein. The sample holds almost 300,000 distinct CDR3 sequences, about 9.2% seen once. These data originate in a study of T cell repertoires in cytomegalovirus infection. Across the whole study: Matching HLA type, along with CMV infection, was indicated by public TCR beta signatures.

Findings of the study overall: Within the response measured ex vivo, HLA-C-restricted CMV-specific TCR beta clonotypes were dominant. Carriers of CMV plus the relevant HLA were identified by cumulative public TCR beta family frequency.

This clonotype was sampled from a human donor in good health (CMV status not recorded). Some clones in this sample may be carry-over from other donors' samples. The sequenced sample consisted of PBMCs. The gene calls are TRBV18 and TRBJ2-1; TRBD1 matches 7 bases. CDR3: CASSNRDSRYNEQFF. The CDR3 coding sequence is TGTGCCAGCTCAAACCGGGACAGTCGGTACAATGAGCAGTTCTTC.